This record looks at one T cell receptor (beta chain) sequence and its context. This CDR3 region has 16 residues. Germline V gives CDR1 MDHEN, CDR2 SYDVKM. Germline trimming cut 7 bases from V and 8 bases from J; bases unmatched to any gene: 13. These data are taken from a study of blood T cell repertoires in COVID-19. In the study overall: T cells, B-cell-depleted T cells, or PBMCs provided the cDNA or gDNA that served as material.

TCRdb's table, derived via immunoSEQ multiplex PCR, lists solely in-frame clones and lacks some. The sample yields 410,000 or so clones, 75% to 90% seen once. The specimen was peripheral blood. The J gene is TRBJ2-1, the V gene TRBV28; 11 nucleotides align to TRBD2. This clonotype originated in a middle-aged woman with COVID-19, enrolled during active disease. The CDR3 DNA is TGTGCCAGCAACATTTTAGGGACTAGCGGAGACCATGAGCAGTTCTTC. Translation gives CASNILGTSGDHEQFF.